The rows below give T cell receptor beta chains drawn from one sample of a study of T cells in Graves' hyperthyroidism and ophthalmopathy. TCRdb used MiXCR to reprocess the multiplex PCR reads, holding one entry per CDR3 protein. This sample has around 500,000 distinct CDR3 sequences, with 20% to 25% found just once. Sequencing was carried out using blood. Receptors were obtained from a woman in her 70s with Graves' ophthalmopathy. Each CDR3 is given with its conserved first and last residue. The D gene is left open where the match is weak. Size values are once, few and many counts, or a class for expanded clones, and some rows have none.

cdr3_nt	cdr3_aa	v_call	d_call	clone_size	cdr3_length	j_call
TGTGCCAGCAGCTTTAGGGCCGGGACAGGGGGCTTTGGAGATACGCAGTATTTT	CASSFRAGTGGFGDTQYF	TRBV7-3	TRBD1	few	18	TRBJ2-3
TGTGCCAGTAGTATCGGACCCTACAATGAGCAGTTCTTC	CASSIGPYNEQFF	TRBV19	.	.	13	TRBJ2-1
TGCAGTGCTAGAGTTTCCGGAGGCTCTGGCTACGAGCAGTACTTC	CSARVSGGSGYEQYF	TRBV20-1	.	few	15	TRBJ2-7
TGTGCCAGTAACTCGGCCTCCTGGCCCGGGGAGCTGTTTTTT	CASNSASWPGELFF	TRBV9	.	few	14	TRBJ2-2
TGTGCCAGCAGCGAGGGAGGCAGGGGGTATACCGGGGAGCTGTTTTTT	CASSEGGRGYTGELFF	TRBV9	.	.	16	TRBJ2-2
TGCGCCAGCAGTCTCGTGGGCGGGAACAATGAGCAGTTCTTC	CASSLVGGNNEQFF	TRBV5-1	.	few	14	TRBJ2-1
TGTGCCTGGATGGGGGGGGCGGAAGCTTTCTTT	CAWMGGAEAFF	TRBV30	.	.	11	TRBJ1-1
TGTGCCAGCAGTTACGGGTCCTATGGCTACACCTTC	CASSYGSYGYTF	TRBV6-2/TRBV6-3	.	many	12	TRBJ1-2
TGCGCCAGCAGGGAGGGAACAACTAACTATGGCTACACCTTC	CASREGTTNYGYTF	TRBV5-1	.	.	14	TRBJ1-2
TGTGCCAGTAGTATAGGCCCTGACAGGGTAGTTGCTCAGCCCCAGCATTTT	CASSIGPDRVVAQPQHF	TRBV19	TRBD1	.	17	TRBJ1-5